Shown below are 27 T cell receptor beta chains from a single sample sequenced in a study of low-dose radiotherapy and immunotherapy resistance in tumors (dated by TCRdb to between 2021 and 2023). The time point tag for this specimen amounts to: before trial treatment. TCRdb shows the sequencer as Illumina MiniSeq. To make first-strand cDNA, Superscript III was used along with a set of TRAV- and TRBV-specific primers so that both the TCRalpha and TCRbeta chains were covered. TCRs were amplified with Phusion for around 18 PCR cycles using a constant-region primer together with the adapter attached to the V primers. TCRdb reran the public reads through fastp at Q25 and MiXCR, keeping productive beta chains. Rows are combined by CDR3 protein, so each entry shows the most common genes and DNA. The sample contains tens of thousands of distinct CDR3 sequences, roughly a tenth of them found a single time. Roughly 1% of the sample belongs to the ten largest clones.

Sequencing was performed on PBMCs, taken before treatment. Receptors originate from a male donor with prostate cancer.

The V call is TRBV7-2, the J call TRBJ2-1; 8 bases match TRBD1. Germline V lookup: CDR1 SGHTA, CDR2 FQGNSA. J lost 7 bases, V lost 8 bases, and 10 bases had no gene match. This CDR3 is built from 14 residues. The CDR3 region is CASDRTGSWNEQFF. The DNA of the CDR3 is TGTGCCAGCGATAGGACAGGGTCTTGGAATGAGCAGTTCTTC.

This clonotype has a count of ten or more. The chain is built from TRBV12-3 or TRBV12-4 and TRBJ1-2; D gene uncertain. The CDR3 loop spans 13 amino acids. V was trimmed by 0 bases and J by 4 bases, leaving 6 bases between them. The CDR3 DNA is TGTGCCAGCAGTTTAGCCCCGGCCTATGGCTACACCTTC. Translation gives CASSLAPAYGYTF.

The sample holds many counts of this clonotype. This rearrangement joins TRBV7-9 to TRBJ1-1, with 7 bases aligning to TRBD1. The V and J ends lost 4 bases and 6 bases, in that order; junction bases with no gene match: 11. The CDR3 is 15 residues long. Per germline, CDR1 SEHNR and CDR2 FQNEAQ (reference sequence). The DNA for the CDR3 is TGTGCCAGCAGCTCTCAAAAGCAGGGGGGGTCTGAAGCTTTCTTT. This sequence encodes CASSSQKQGGSEAFF. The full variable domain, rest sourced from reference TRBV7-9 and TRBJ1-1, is DTGVSQNPRHKITKRGQNVTFRCDPISEHNRLYWYRQTLGQGPEFLTYFQNEAQLEKSRLLSDRFSAERPKGSFSTLEIQRTEQGDSAMYLCASSSQKQGGSEAFFGQGTRLTVV.

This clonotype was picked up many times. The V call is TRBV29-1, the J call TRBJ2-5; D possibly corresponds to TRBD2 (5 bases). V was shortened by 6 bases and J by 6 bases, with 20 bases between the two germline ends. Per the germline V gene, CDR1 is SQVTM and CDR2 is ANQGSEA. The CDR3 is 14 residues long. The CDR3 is CSVVKEAGVKTQYF. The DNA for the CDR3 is TGCAGCGTGGTGAAGGAGGCGGGCGTAAAGACCCAGTACTTC.

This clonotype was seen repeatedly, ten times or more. CDR3 DNA: TGTGCCAGCAGTGAGGGGGACCGACCCGGGTCCTACGAGCAGTACTTC. It translates to CASSEGDRPGSYEQYF. This sequence joins TRBV25-1 and TRBJ2-7, with D perhaps TRBD1 or TRBD2 (5 bases each). Trimming shortened V by 3 bases and J by 1 base, and 16 bases separated the two germline ends. The V gene's germline CDR1 is MGHDK and CDR2 SYGVNS. This CDR3 comprises 16 residues.

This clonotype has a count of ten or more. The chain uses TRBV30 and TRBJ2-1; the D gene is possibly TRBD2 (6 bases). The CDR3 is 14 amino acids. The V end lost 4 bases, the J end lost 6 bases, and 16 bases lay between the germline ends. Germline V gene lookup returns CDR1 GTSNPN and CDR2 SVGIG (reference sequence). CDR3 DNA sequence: TGTGCCTGGAAGGCGGGGTGGGGACCCAATGAGCAGTTCTTC. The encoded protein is CAWKAGWGPNEQFF.

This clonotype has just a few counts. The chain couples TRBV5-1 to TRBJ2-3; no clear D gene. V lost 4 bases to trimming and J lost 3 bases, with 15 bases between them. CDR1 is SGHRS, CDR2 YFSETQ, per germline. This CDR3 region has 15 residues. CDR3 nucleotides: TGCGCCAGCAGCGCAACCTCGGCGAGTACAGATACGCAGTATTTT. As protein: CASSATSASTDTQYF. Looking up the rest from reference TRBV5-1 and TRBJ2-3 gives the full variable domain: KAGVTQTPRYLIKTRGQQVTLSCSPISGHRSVSWYQQTPGQGLQFLFEYFSETQRNKGNFPGRFSGRQFSNSRSEMNVSTLELGDSALYLCASSATSASTDTQYFGPGTRLTVL.

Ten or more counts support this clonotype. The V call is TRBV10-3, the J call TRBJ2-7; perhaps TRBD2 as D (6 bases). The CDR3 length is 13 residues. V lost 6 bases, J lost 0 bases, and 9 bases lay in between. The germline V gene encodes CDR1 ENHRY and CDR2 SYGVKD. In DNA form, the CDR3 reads TGTGCCATCAGGGACGGGAGCTCCTACGAGCAGTACTTC. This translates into CAIRDGSSYEQYF.

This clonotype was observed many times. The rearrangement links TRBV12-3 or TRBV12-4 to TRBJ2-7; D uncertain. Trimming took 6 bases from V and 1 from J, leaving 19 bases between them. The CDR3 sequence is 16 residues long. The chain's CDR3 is CASSRIFVAESYEQYF. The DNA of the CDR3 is TGTGCCAGCAGCCGTATCTTTGTGGCGGAGTCCTACGAGCAGTACTTC.

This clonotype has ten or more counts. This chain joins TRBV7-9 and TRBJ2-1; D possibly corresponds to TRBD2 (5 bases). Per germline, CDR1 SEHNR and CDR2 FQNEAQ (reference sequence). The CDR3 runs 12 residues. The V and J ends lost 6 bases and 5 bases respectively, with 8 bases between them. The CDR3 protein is CASSWTDNEQFF. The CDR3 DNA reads TGTGCCAGCAGTTGGACTGACAATGAGCAGTTCTTC. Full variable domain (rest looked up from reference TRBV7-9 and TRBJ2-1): DTGVSQNPRHKITKRGQNVTFRCDPISEHNRLYWYRQTLGQGPEFLTYFQNEAQLEKSRLLSDRFSAERPKGSFSTLEIQRTEQGDSAMYLCASSWTDNEQFFGPGTRLTVL.

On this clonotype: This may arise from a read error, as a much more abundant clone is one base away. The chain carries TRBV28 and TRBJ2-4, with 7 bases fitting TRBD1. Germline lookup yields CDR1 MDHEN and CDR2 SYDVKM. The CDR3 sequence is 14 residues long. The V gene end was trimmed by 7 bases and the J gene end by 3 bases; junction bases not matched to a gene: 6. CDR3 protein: CASNRGLVKNIQYF. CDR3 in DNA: TGTGCCAGCAACAGGGGATTGGTCAAAAACATTCAGTACTTC.

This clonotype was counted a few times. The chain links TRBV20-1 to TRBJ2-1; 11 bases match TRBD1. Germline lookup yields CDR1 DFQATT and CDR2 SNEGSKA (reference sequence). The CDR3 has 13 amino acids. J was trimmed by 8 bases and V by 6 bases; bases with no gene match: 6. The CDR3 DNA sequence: TGCAGTGCCATGAGGACAGGGGGCCATGAGCAGTTCTTC. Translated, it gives CSAMRTGGHEQFF.

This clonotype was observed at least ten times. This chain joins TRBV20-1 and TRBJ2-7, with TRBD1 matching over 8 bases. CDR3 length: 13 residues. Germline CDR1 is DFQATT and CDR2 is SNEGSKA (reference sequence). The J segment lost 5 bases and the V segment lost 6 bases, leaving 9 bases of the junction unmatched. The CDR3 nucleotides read TGCAGTGCCGCGGTGGACAGGGTGGACGAGCAGTACTTC. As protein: CSAAVDRVDEQYF.

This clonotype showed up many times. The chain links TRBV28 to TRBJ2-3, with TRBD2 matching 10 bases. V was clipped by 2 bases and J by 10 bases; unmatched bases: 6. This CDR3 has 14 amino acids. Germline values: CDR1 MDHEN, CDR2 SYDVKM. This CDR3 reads CASSLLAGDRSQYF. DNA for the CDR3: TGTGCCAGCAGTTTACTAGCGGGGGACCGATCGCAGTATTTT.

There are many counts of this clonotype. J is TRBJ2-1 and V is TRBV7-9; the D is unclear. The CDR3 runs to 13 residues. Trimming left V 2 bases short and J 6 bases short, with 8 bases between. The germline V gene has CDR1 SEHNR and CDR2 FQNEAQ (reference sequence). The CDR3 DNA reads TGTGCCAGCAGCTTATTGGGGTTCAATGAGCAGTTCTTC. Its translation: CASSLLGFNEQFF. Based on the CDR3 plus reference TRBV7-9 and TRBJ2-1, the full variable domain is DTGVSQNPRHKITKRGQNVTFRCDPISEHNRLYWYRQTLGQGPEFLTYFQNEAQLEKSRLLSDRFSAERPKGSFSTLEIQRTEQGDSAMYLCASSLLGFNEQFFGPGTRLTVL.

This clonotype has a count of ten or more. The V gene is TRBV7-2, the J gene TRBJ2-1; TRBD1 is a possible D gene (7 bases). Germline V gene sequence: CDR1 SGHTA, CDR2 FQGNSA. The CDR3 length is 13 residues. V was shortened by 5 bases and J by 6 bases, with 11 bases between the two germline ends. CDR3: CASSMQGGNEQFF. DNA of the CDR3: TGTGCCAGCAGCATGCAGGGGGGCAATGAGCAGTTCTTC.

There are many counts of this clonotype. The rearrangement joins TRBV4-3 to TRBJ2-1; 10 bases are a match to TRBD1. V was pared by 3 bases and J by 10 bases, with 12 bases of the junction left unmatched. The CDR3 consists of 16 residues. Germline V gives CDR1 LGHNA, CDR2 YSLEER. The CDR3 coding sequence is TGCGCCAGCAGCCAGGACCCCGGGACAGGGGAAAGAGAGCAGTTCTTC. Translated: CASSQDPGTGEREQFF.

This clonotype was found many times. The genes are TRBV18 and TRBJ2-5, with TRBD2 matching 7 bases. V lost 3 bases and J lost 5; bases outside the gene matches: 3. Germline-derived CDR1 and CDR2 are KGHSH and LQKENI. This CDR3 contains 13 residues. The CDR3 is CASSPGRAETQYF. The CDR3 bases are TGTGCCAGCTCACCGGGGAGGGCGGAGACCCAGTACTTC.

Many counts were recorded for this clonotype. CDR3 sequence (DNA): TGTGCCAGCAGAGCCGGGACAGGCTCTGGAAACACCATATATTTT. It is translated as CASRAGTGSGNTIYF. The chain combines TRBV2 with TRBJ1-3, with 8 bases matching TRBD1. Germline CDR1 is SNHLY and CDR2 is FYNNEI. CDR3 length equals 15 residues. V lost 6 bases and J lost 0; bases outside the gene matches: 4.

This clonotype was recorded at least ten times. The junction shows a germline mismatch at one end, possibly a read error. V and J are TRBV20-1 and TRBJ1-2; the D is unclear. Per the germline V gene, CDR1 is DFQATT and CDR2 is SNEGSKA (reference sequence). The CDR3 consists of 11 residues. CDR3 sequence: CSARDVGRQDF. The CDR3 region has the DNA TGCAGTGCTAGAGATGTAGGCAGGCAGGACTTC.

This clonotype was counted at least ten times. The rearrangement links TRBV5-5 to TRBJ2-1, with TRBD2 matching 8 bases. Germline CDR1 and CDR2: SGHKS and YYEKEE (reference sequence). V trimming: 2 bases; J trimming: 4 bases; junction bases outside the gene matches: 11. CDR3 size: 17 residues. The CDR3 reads CASSFSVSGSLYNEQFF. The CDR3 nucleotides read TGTGCCAGCAGCTTTTCGGTGAGCGGGAGCCTTTACAATGAGCAGTTCTTC.

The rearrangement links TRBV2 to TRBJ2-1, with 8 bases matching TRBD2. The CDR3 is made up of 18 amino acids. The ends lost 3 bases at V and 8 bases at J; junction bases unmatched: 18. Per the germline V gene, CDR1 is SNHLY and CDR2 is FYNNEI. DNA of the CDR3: TGTGCCAGCAGTGACCCCTGGGGGAGCGGGAGAGGTTCCTATGAGCAGTTCTTC. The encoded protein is CASSDPWGSGRGSYEQFF.

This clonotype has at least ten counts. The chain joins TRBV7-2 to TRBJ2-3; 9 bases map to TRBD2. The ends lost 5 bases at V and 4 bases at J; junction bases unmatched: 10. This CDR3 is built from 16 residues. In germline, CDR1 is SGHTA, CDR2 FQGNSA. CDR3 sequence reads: CASSPIGSGSSDTQYF. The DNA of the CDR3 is TGTGCCAGCAGCCCAATTGGTAGCGGGAGTTCAGATACGCAGTATTTT.

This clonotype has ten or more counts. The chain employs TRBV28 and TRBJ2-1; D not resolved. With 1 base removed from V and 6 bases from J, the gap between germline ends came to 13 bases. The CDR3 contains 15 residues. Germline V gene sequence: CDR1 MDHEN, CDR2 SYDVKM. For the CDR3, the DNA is TGTGCCAGCAGTTTATCGGCCCTTAAGATCAATGAGCAGTTCTTC. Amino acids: CASSLSALKINEQFF.

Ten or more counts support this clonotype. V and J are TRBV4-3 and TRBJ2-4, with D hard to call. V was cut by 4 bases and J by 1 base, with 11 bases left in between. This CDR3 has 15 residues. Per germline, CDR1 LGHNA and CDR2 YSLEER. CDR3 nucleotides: TGCGCCAGCAGCCCTGGACCCCTGGCCAAAAACATTCAGTACTTC. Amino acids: CASSPGPLAKNIQYF.

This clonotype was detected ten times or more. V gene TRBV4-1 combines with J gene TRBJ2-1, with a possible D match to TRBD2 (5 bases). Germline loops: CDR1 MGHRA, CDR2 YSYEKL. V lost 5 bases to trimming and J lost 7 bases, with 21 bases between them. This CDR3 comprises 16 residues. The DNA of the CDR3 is TGCGCCAGCAGCAAACCCGGGGAACCTACTGGTAATGAGCAGTTCTTC. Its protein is CASSKPGEPTGNEQFF.

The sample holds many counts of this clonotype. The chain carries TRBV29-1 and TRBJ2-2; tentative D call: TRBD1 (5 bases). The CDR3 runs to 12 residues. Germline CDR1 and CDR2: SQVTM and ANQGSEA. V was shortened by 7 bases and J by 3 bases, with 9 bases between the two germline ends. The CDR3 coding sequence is TGCAGCGCGGACACTCACACCGGGGAGCTGTTTTTT. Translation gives CSADTHTGELFF.